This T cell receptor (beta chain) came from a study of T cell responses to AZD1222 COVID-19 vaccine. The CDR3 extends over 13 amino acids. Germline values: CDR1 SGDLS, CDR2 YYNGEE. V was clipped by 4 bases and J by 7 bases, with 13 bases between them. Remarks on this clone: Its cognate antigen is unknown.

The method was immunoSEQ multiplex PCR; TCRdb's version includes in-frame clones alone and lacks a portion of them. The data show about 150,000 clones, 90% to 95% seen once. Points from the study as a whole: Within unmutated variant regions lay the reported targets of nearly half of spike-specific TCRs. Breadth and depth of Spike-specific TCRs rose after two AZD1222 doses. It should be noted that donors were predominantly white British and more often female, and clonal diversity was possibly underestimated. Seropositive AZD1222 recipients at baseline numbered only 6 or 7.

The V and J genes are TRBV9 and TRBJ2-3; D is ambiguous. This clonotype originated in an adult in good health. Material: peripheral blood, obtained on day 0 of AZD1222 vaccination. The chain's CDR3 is CASSLRDGHTQYF. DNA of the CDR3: TGTGCCAGCAGCCTTAGAGATGGGCATACGCAGTATTTT.